One and the same sample provided the 15 T cell receptor beta chains below, sequenced in a study of T cells in Graves' hyperthyroidism and ophthalmopathy (dated by TCRdb to the late 2010s). To prepare the library, multiplex PCR was applied. The instrument was an Illumina HiSeq 2000. The TCR beta CDR3 regions were amplified from RNA transcripts. For the first round of RT-PCR on the TCR CDR3, the HTBI primer set was used together with the Qiagen OneStep RT-PCR kit. TCRdb reprocessed the public reads (quality trimming at Q25 with fastp, clone calling with MiXCR) and kept in-frame beta chains. Every CDR3 protein is listed once, alongside the most common genes and DNA of its rows. The sample profile shows roughly 840,000 distinct CDR3 sequences; over 35% of them were found once. Around 10% of the sample is in the top ten clones. The sample was blood. The receptors come from a man aged 18 to 29 with Graves' hyperthyroidism.

This clonotype came up a few times. V and J are TRBV7-2 and TRBJ2-7; D ambiguous. V shed 4 bases and J shed 0 bases, with 13 bases lying between them. Germline CDR1 reads SGHTA; CDR2 reads FQGNSA. The CDR3 runs 15 residues. The CDR3 reads CASSSSRKSSYEQYF. The CDR3, as DNA: TGTGCCAGCAGCTCAAGCAGGAAAAGCTCCTACGAGCAGTACTTC.

This chain uses TRBV10-3 with TRBJ2-1; weak D call: TRBD2 (7 bases). CDR3 length: 13 residues. V lost 10 bases and J lost 7, with 17 bases in between. Germline values: CDR1 ENHRY, CDR2 SYGVKD. CDR3 residues: CATSEAGANEQFF. For the CDR3, the DNA is TGTGCCACATCCGAGGCGGGGGCAAATGAGCAGTTCTTC.

This clonotype came up a few times. The chain uses TRBV13 and TRBJ2-2; 8 nucleotides align to TRBD1. CDR1 is PRHDT, CDR2 FYEKMQ, per germline (reference sequence). Germline trimming cut 4 bases from V and 3 bases from J; bases unmatched to any gene: 7. This CDR3 is 16 amino acids long. The DNA for the CDR3 is TGTGCCAGCAGCTCGACAGGGGAGTGGTACACCGGGGAGCTGTTTTTT. The encoded protein is CASSSTGEWYTGELFF.

This clonotype came up a few times. This chain connects TRBV11-2 to TRBJ2-5; D might be TRBD2 (6 bases). Germline V CDR1 and CDR2: SGHAT, FQNNGV. V lost 3 bases and J 1 base, leaving 12 bases between the germline ends. The CDR3 consists of 15 residues. The CDR3 reads CASSFRRGIQETQYF. Written as DNA, the CDR3 is TGTGCCAGCAGCTTTCGGCGGGGCATCCAAGAGACCCAGTACTTC. The entire variable domain, with the rest obtained from reference TRBV11-2 and TRBJ2-5, is as follows: EAGVAQSPRYKIIEKRQSVAFWCNPISGHATLYWYQQILGQGPKLLIQFQNNGVVDDSQLPKDRFSAERLKGVDSTLKIQPAKLEDSAVYLCASSFRRGIQETQYFGPGTRLLVL.

This rearrangement joins TRBV2 to TRBJ1-2; D possibly corresponds to TRBD1 (6 bases). The CDR3 totals 12 residues. The V end lost 3 bases, the J end lost 8 bases, and 10 bases lay between the germline ends. CDR1 and CDR2 from the germline V gene are SNHLY and FYNNEI. The CDR3 DNA reads as TGTGCCAGCAGTGAGGGGGCCGGAGGCTACACCTTC. Amino acid sequence: CASSEGAGGYTF. Combining the CDR3 with reference TRBV2 and TRBJ1-2 gives the whole variable domain EPEVTQTPSHQVTQMGQEVILRCVPISNHLYFYWYRQILGQKVEFLVSFYNNEISEKSEIFDDQFSVERPDGSNFTLKIRSTKLEDSAMYFCASSEGAGGYTFGSGTRLTVV.

This clonotype was seen a handful of times. V gene TRBV18 combines with J gene TRBJ1-2; no firm D call. Germline CDR1 and CDR2: KGHSH and LQKENI. This CDR3 spans 13 amino acids. V lost 1 base and J 7 bases, leaving 10 bases between the germline ends. CDR3 in DNA: TGTGCCAGCTCACCACAAGGGCCCGTTGGCTACACCTTC. This encodes CASSPQGPVGYTF. Variable domain in full (rest from reference TRBV18 and TRBJ1-2): NAGVMQNPRHLVRRRGQEARLRCSPMKGHSHVYWYRQLPEEGLKFMVYLQKENIIDESGMPKERFSAEFPKEGPSILRIQQVVRGDSAAYFCASSPQGPVGYTFGSGTRLTVV.

This clonotype was observed a few times. The chain has TRBV20-1 and TRBJ2-5, with 8 nucleotides matching TRBD1. The ends lost 3 bases at V and 5 bases at J; junction bases unmatched: 5. Germline V gives CDR1 DFQATT, CDR2 SNEGSKA (reference sequence). The CDR3 has 13 amino acids. The CDR3 spells CSASPRGRETQYF. As DNA, the CDR3 is TGCAGTGCTAGCCCCAGGGGGCGGGAGACCCAGTACTTC.

This clonotype was recorded at least ten times. J is TRBJ2-7 and V is TRBV9, with 7 bases aligning to TRBD1. Trimming at V came to 5 bases and at J to 3 bases, leaving 5 bases not matched to a gene. Germline V gives CDR1 SGDLS, CDR2 YYNGEE. This CDR3 region has 13 residues. CDR3 amino acids: CASSPGGNYEQYF. In nucleotides, the CDR3 is TGTGCCAGCAGTCCAGGGGGTAACTACGAGCAGTACTTC.

For this clonotype: A read error may explain this, as a much larger clone is one base away. The rearrangement links TRBV20-1 to TRBJ1-1; no reliable D call. The germline V gene has CDR1 DFQATT and CDR2 SNEGSKA (reference sequence). CDR3 length: 10 amino acids. This CDR3 is CSARSIEALF. The CDR3 nucleotides read TGCAGTGCTAGATCCATTGAAGCTCTCTTT.

The rearrangement joins TRBV27 to TRBJ1-5; weak D call: TRBD1 (5 bases). Trimming removed 4 bases from V and 11 bases from J, with 9 bases in between. CDR1 MNHEY and CDR2 SMNVEV come from the germline V gene (reference sequence). The CDR3 covers 11 residues. CDR3 loop: CASSSGRSQHF. DNA for the CDR3: TGTGCCAGCAGTTCGGGACGTTCCCAGCATTTT.

This clonotype was seen many times. The rearrangement uses TRBV25-1 and TRBJ1-4; TRBD1 might be the D (5 bases). The germline CDR1 and CDR2 sequences are MGHDK and SYGVNS. Deletions cut 5 bases from V and 5 bases from J, with 15 bases between. The length of the CDR3 is 15 residues. Here the CDR3 DNA reads TGTGCCAGCAGTCCACAGGAAACCCCAAATGAAAAACTGTTTTTT. Its protein product is CASSPQETPNEKLFF. Complete variable domain (other parts from reference TRBV25-1 and TRBJ1-4): EADIYQTPRYLVIGTGKKITLECSQTMGHDKMYWYQQDPGMELHLIHYSYGVNSTEKGDLSSESTVSRIRTEHFPLTLESARPSHTSQYLCASSPQETPNEKLFFGSGTQLSVL.

The gene calls are TRBV7-2 and TRBJ2-7, with D perhaps matching TRBD2 (5 bases). CDR1 is SGHTA and CDR2 is FQGNSA in the germline V gene. The V and J ends lost 4 bases and 3 bases respectively, with 16 bases between them. This CDR3 is built from 15 residues. The CDR3 DNA sequence: TGTGCCAGCAGCTCAGGTCCGGGGATCCTCTACGAGCAGTACTTC. Encoded protein: CASSSGPGILYEQYF.

There are many counts of this clonotype. V gene TRBV9 combines with J gene TRBJ1-1; a weak D match, TRBD1 (6 bases). CDR3 size: 15 residues. The germline V and J ends were trimmed by 1 base and 5 bases, with 15 bases remaining between them. Germline-derived CDR1 and CDR2 are SGDLS and YYNGEE. CDR3 in DNA: TGTGCCAGCAGCGTAACAGGGTTTGGGGGTACTGAAGCTTTCTTT. Amino acids: CASSVTGFGGTEAFF. Variable domain in full (rest from reference TRBV9 and TRBJ1-1): DSGVTQTPKHLITATGQRVTLRCSPRSGDLSVYWYQQSLDQGLQFLIQYYNGEERAKGNILERFSAQQFPDLHSELNLSSLELGDSALYFCASSVTGFGGTEAFFGQGTRLTVV.

CDR3 sequence (DNA): TGTGCCAGCAGTTACTCGTGGGGACAGGGGACCCAGTACTTC. Translated, it gives CASSYSWGQGTQYF. The rearrangement joins TRBV11-2 to TRBJ2-5; 9 nucleotides match TRBD1. The CDR3 loop spans 14 amino acids. Germline values: CDR1 SGHAT, CDR2 FQNNGV. V lost 6 bases and J lost 7; bases outside the gene matches: 9. Variable domain in full (rest from reference TRBV11-2 and TRBJ2-5): EAGVAQSPRYKIIEKRQSVAFWCNPISGHATLYWYQQILGQGPKLLIQFQNNGVVDDSQLPKDRFSAERLKGVDSTLKIQPAKLEDSAVYLCASSYSWGQGTQYFGPGTRLLVL.

This clonotype was seen a handful of times. V usage is TRBV2 and J usage is TRBJ2-7; maybe TRBD2 (6 bases). Germline V CDR1 and CDR2: SNHLY, FYNNEI. This CDR3 is built from 13 residues. V was cut by 7 bases and J by 3 bases, with 13 bases left in between. In nucleotides, the CDR3 is TGTGCCAGCACTGGGACTCAGAACTACGAGCAGTACTTC. As protein: CASTGTQNYEQYF.